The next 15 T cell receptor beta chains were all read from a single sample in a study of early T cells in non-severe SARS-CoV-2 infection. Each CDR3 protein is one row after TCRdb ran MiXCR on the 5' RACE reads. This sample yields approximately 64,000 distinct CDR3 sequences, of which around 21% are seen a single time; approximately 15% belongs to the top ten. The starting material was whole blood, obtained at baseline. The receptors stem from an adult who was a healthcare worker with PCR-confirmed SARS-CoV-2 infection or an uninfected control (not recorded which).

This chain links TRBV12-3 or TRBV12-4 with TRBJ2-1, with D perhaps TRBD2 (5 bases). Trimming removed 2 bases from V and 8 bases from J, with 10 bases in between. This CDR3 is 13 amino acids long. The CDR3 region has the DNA TGTGCCAGCAGTTTAAATGCCGGGGATGAGCAGTTCTTC. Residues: CASSLNAGDEQFF.

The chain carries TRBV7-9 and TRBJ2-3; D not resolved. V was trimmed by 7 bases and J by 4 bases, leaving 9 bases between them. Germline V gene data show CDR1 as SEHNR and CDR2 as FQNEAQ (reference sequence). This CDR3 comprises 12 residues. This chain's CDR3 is CASTTAPDTQYF. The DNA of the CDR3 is TGTGCCAGCACCACCGCCCCAGATACGCAGTATTTT.

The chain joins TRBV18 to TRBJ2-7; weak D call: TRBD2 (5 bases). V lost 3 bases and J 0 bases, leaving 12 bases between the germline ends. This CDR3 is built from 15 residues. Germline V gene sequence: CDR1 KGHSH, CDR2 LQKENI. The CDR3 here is CASSPQEGSSYEQYF. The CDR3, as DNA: TGTGCCAGCTCACCGCAGGAAGGGAGCTCCTACGAGCAGTACTTC.

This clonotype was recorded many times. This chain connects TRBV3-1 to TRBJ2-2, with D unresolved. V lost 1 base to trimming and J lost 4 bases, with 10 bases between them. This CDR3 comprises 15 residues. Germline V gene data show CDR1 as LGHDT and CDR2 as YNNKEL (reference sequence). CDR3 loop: CASSQAHRATGELFF. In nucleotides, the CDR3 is TGTGCCAGCAGCCAAGCCCACCGGGCCACCGGGGAGCTGTTTTTT.

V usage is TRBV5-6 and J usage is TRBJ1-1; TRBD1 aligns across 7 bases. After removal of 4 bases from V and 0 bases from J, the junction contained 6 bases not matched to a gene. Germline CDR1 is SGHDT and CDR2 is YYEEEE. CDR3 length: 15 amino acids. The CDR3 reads CASSRQGGLNTEAFF. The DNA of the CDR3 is TGTGCCAGCAGCAGACAAGGGGGCTTGAACACTGAAGCTTTCTTT. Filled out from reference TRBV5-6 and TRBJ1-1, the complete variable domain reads DAGVTQSPTHLIKTRGQQVTLRCSPKSGHDTVSWYQQALGQGPQFIFQYYEEEERQRGNFPDRFSGHQFPNYSSELNVNALLLGDSALYLCASSRQGGLNTEAFFGQGTRLTVV.

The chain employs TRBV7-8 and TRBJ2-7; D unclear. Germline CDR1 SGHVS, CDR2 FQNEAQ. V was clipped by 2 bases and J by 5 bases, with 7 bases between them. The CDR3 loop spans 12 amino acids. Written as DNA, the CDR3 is TGTGCCAGCAGCTTAATTACCCACGAGCAGTACTTC. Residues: CASSLITHEQYF.

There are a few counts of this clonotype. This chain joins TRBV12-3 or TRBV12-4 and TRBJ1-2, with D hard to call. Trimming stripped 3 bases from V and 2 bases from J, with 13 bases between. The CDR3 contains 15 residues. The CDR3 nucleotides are TGTGCCAGCAGTTTCGACAACACTTTAAACTATGGCTACACCTTC. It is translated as CASSFDNTLNYGYTF.

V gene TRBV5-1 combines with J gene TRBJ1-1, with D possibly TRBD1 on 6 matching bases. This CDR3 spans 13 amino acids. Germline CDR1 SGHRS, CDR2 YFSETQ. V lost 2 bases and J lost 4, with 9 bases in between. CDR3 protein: CASSFEGGTEAFF. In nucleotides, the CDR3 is TGCGCCAGCAGCTTCGAAGGGGGCACTGAAGCTTTCTTT.

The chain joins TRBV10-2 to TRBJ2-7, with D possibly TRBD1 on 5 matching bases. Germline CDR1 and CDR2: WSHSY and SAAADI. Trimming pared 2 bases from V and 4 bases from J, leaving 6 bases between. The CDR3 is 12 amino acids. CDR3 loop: CASSEQGYEQYF. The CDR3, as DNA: TGCGCCAGCAGTGAGCAGGGTTACGAGCAGTACTTC.

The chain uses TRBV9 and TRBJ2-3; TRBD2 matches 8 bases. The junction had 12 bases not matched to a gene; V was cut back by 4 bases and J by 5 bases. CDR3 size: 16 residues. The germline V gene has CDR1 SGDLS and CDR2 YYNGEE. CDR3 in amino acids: CASSPESAGGGDTQYF. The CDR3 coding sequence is TGTGCCAGCAGCCCTGAGTCTGCGGGGGGAGGAGATACGCAGTATTTT.

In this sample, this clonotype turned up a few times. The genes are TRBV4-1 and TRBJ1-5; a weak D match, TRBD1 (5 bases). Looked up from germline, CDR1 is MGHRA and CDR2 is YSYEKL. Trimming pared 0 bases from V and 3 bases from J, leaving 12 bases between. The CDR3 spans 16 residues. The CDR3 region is CASSQDGGGYNQPQHF. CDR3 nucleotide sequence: TGCGCCAGCAGCCAAGATGGCGGGGGATACAATCAGCCCCAGCATTTT.

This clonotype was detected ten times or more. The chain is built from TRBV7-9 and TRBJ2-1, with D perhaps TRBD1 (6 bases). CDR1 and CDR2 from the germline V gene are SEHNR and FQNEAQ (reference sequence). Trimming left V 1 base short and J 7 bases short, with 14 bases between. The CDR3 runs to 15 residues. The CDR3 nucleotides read TGTGCCAGCAGCTTAGATTTACAGGGAACGAATGAGCAGTTCTTC. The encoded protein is CASSLDLQGTNEQFF.

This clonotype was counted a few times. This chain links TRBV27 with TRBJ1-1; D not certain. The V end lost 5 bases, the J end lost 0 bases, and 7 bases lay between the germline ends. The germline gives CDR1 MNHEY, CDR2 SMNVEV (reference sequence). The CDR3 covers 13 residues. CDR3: CASSAAVNTEAFF. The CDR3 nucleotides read TGTGCCAGCAGTGCAGCCGTGAACACTGAAGCTTTCTTT.

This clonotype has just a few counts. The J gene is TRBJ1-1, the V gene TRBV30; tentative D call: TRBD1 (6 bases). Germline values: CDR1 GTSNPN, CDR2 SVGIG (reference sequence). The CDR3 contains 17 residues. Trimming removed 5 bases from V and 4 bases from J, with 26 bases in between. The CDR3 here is CAWAKGGQFRRGTEAFF. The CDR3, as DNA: TGTGCCTGGGCCAAAGGAGGACAGTTTCGGAGGGGCACTGAAGCTTTCTTT.

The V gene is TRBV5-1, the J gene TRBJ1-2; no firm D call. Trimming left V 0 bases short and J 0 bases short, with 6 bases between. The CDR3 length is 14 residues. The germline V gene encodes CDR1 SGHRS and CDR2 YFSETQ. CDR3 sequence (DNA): TGCGCCAGCAGCTTGGGGCCCCCTAACTATGGCTACACCTTC. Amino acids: CASSLGPPNYGYTF.